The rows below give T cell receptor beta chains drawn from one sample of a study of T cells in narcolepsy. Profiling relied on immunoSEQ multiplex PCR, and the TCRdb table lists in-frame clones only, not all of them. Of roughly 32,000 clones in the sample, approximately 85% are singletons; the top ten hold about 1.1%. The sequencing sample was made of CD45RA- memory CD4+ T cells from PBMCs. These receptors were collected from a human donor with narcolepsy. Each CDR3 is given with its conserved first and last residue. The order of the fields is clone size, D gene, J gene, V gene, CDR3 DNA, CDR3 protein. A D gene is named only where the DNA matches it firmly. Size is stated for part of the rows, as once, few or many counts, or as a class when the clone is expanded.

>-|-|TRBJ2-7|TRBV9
TGTGCCAGCAGCGTTGGGTTGGGCCTCAGCTCCTACGAGCAGTACTTC
CASSVGLGLSSYEQYF
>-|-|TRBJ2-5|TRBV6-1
TGTGCCAGCAGTAATCAGGGGAGAGAGACCCAGTACTTC
CASSNQGRETQYF
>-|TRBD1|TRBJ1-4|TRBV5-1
TGCGCCAGCAGCACCGGGACAGGGGTCGAAAAACTGTTTTTT
CASSTGTGVEKLFF
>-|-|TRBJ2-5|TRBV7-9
TGTGCCAGCAGCCCCGACAGGGAGGCGGAGACCCAGTACTTC
CASSPDREAETQYF
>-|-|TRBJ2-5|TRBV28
TGTGCCAGCAGGACCCCCCGGGGGGAGACCCAGTACTTC
CASRTPRGETQYF
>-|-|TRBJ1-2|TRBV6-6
TGTGCCAGCAGTTACACCCCCCCCGAGAGCTATGGCTACACCTTC
CASSYTPPESYGYTF
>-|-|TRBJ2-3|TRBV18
TGTGCCAGCTCCCCCAAGGGGGATACGCAGTATTTT
CASSPKGDTQYF
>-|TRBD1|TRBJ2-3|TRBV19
TGTGCCAGTAGTATGGGACAGGGGGCGACGAGCACAGATACGCAGTATTTT
CASSMGQGATSTDTQYF
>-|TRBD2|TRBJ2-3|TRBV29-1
TGCGGCGGGACTAATTTAGCCGATACGCAGTATTTT
CGGTNLADTQYF
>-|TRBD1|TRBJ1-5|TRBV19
TGTGCCAGTAGTAGGGGACAGGGCCATATTGAACCCCAGCATTTT
CASSRGQGHIEPQHF
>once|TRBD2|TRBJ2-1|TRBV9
TGTGCCAGCAGCGATAGCGGGTACAATGAGCAGTTCTTC
CASSDSGYNEQFF
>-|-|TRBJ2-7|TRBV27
TGTGCCAGCAGTATGTTAGGGAGAGGCGAGCAGTACTTC
CASSMLGRGEQYF
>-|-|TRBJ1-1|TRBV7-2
TGTGCCAGCAGCTGGGGAAACAGGTACACTGAAGCTTTCTTT
CASSWGNRYTEAFF
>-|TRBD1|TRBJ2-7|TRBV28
TGTGCCAGCACCGTACAGGGGGCGCGGGAGCAGTACTTC
CASTVQGAREQYF
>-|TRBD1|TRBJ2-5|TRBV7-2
TGTGCCAGCAGCGCTACAGGGGCGAAGACCCAGTACTTC
CASSATGAKTQYF
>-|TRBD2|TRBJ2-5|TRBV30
TGTGCCTGGCGCCGCGGGGGGGGGACCCAGTACTTC
CAWRRGGGTQYF
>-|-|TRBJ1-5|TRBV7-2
TGTGCCAGCAGCCCCAGTGGGGGCAATCAGCCCCAGCATTTT
CASSPSGGNQPQHF
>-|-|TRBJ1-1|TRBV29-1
TGCAGCGTTAATAACGGGGTTACTGAAGCTTTCTTT
CSVNNGVTEAFF
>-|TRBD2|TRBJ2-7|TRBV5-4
TGTGCCAGCAGCTTGGACGCGGGAGGTGCGCGAGAGCAGTACTTC
CASSLDAGGAREQYF
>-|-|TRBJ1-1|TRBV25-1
TGTGCCAGCAGTGATACCCGAGGGGAGAGACAAATGAACACTGAAGCTTTCTTT
CASSDTRGERQMNTEAFF
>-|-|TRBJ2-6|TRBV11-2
TGTGCCAGCAGCTTTGGTGACTCTGGGGCCAACGTCCTGACTTTC
CASSFGDSGANVLTF
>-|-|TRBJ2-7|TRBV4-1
TGCGCCAGCAGCCACCCTTCCAGGGGTTCCTACGAGCAGTACTTC
CASSHPSRGSYEQYF
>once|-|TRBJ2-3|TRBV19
TGTGCCAGTAGTCGTCAGAGTCACACAGATACGCAGTATTTT
CASSRQSHTDTQYF
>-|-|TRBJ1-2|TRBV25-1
TGTGCCAGCAGTGGGGGCGGAGCTAACTATGGCTACACCTTC
CASSGGGANYGYTF
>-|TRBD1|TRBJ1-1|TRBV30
TGTGCCTGGAGACGGGGACAGGGGAACACTGAAGCTTTCTTT
CAWRRGQGNTEAFF
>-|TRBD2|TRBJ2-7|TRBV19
TGTGCCAGTAGTATAAGCGGGACTAGCGGGAGCTACGAGCAGTACTTC
CASSISGTSGSYEQYF
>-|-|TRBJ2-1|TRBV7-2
TGTGCCAGCAGCCTGGGACTCCCCGGGTACAATGAGCAGTTCTTC
CASSLGLPGYNEQFF
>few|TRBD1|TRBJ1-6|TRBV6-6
TGTGCCAGCAAGGGACAGACAAATTCACCCCTCCACTTT
CASKGQTNSPLHF
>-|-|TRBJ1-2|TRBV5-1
TGCGCCAGCAGCCGGGAAGGGCGGCAGCGGTTTAACTATGGCTACACCTTC
CASSREGRQRFNYGYTF
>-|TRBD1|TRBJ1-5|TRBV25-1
TGTGCCAGCCCAGGGACAGGGGGAGGTCAGCCCCAGCATTTT
CASPGTGGGQPQHF
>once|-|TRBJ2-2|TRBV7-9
TGTGCCAGCAGCTTGGGCAGGGGGAACACCGGGGAGCTGTTTTTT
CASSLGRGNTGELFF
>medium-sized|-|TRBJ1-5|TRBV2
TGTGCCAGCAGGGGTCAATATAGCAATCAGCCCCAGCATTTT
CASRGQYSNQPQHF
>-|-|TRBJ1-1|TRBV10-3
TGTGCCATCAGTGATAAGGGGGTAGGTAAGGCTGAAGCTTTCTTT
CAISDKGVGKAEAFF
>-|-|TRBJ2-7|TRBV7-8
TGTGCCAGCAGCCAGAAAGTGGGTGGACACACAGAGCAGTACTTC
CASSQKVGGHTEQYF
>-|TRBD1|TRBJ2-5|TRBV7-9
TGTGCCAGCAGTTTAGAGCCGGGACAGGGGGAAGAGACCCAGTACTTC
CASSLEPGQGEETQYF
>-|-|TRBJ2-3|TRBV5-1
TGCGCCAGCAGCCAGGACTGGGGGCGCTGGGATACGCAGTATTTT
CASSQDWGRWDTQYF
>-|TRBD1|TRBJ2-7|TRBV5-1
TGCGCCAGCAGCTTGCGGGGACAGGGTTCCGGCTACGAGCAGTACTTC
CASSLRGQGSGYEQYF
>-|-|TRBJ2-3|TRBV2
TGTGCCAGCAGTGAGGTAGGAAACAGGCCCACAGATACGCAGTATTTT
CASSEVGNRPTDTQYF
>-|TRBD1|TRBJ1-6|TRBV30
TGTGCCTGGAACGGAAGACAGGGGAGTTCACCCCTCCACTTT
CAWNGRQGSSPLHF
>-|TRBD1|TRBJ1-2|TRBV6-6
TGTGCCAGCAGTAAGACGGACAGGGGGGCCTATGGCTACACCTTC
CASSKTDRGAYGYTF
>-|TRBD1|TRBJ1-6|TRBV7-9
TGTGCCAGCAGCCTGACAGGGTTTGATTCACCCCTCCACTTT
CASSLTGFDSPLHF
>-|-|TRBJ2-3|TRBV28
TGTGCCAGCAGGTCCATGCACAGCCAGTCCACAGATACGCAGTATTTT
CASRSMHSQSTDTQYF
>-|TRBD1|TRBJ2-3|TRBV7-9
TGTGCCAGCAGCTTAGAACCAGGGGGTACAGATACGCAGTATTTT
CASSLEPGGTDTQYF
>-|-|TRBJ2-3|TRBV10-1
TGCGCCAGCAGTTTGAGGCAGGGGCCAGATACGCAGTATTTT
CASSLRQGPDTQYF
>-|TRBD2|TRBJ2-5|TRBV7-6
TGTGCCAGCAGCCACGGACTAGCGGGAGGGCCGGAGGAGACCCAGTACTTC
CASSHGLAGGPEETQYF
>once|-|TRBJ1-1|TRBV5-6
TGTGCCAGCAGCTTGGACAGGGAGAACACTGAAGCTTTCTTT
CASSLDRENTEAFF
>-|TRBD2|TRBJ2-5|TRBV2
TGTGCCAGCAGTGAAGCGCTTGTAGCGGGGGGGCTGGAGGCCCAGTACTTC
CASSEALVAGGLEAQYF
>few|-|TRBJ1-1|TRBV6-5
TGTGCCAGCAGTTACGGGCAGGTGAACACTGAAGCTTTCTTT
CASSYGQVNTEAFF
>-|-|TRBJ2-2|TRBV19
TGTGCCAGTAGTAGGGGCATCACCGGGGAGCTGTTTTTT
CASSRGITGELFF
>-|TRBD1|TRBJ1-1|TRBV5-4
TGTGCCAGCAGCAGAGAACAGGGGGCCATGTCTGAAGCTTTCTTT
CASSREQGAMSEAFF
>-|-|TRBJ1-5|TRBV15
TGTGCCCTAACGGGCAGCTATAGCAATCAGCCCCAGCATTTT
CALTGSYSNQPQHF
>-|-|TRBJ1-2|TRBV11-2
TGTGCCAGCAGCCCACTTATTCGGGGTGGCTATGGCTACACCTTC
CASSPLIRGGYGYTF
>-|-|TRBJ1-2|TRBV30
TGTGCCTGGAGGTCACCGGGACCGACTAACTATGGCTACACCTTC
CAWRSPGPTNYGYTF
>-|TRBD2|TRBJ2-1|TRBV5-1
TGCGCCAGCAGCTTGGTGACTAGCGGGAGTAACAATGAGCAGTTCTTC
CASSLVTSGSNNEQFF
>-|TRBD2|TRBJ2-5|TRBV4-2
TGTGCCAGCAGCCAAGATCGGGGGGGCCAAGAGACCCAGTACTTC
CASSQDRGGQETQYF